The T cell receptor beta chain under discussion was sequenced for a study of blood T cell repertoires in COVID-19. About the research overall: Samples of COVID-19 (acute and convalescent) were obtained from the United States, Italy and Spain. PBMCs, B-cell-depleted T cells, or T cells provided the cDNA or gDNA that made up the material.

The CDR3 covers 18 residues. Germline V CDR1 and CDR2: SEHNR, FQNEAQ (reference sequence). V lost 6 bases to trimming and J lost 4 bases, with 22 bases between them. As processed by the authors: Reference gene primer amplification gave nucleated cell count estimates. Measured with immunoSEQ multiplex PCR; TCRdb has only the in-frame clones, and not every one. V and J calls and clone size are as listed in that table; D and trimming were resolved from the DNA. Here the sample spans fewer than 300,000 clones, more than 70% being singletons. This chain uses TRBV7-9 with TRBJ2-6; possibly TRBD1 for D (6 bases). Sequencing was performed on peripheral blood. This TCR derives from a woman aged 18-30 years with acute or convalescent COVID-19. The CDR3 sequence is CASRLTGVGQSGANVLTF. CDR3 coding DNA: TGTGCCAGCAGGCTGACAGGCGTAGGTCAGTCGGGGGCCAACGTCCTGACTTTC.